These 11 T cell receptor beta chains were all obtained from the same sample, sequenced in a study of T cells after yellow fever vaccination. MiXCR, run by TCRdb on the 5' RACE reads, gives a single entry per CDR3 protein. The sample lists 500,000 to 650,000 distinct CDR3 sequences; 17% were seen once. The sequenced sample was PBMCs, obtained 5 days after the first yellow fever vaccination. These receptors all come from a man between 18 and 35 years old who received the YFV17D yellow fever vaccine.

This clonotype showed up just a few times. The chain carries TRBV6-1 and TRBJ1-2, with TRBD1 matching 8 bases. The CDR3 has 15 residues. V was pared by 5 bases and J by 3 bases, with 8 bases of the junction left unmatched. Germline CDR1 and CDR2: MNHNS and SASEGT. CDR3 in DNA: TGTGCCAGCAGTACCCGGACAGGGCGGGACTATGGCTACACCTTC. This encodes CASSTRTGRDYGYTF.

This sequence joins TRBV6-1 and TRBJ2-7; D gene ambiguous. Trimming pared 5 bases from V and 2 bases from J, leaving 13 bases between. Germline CDR1 reads MNHNS; CDR2 reads SASEGT. The CDR3 is 14 residues long. For the CDR3, the DNA is TGTGCCAGCAGTACCCCTGGAGACCCCTACGAGCAGTACTTC. The encoded protein is CASSTPGDPYEQYF.

This clonotype has only a few counts. The V and J genes are TRBV11-2 and TRBJ2-3; TRBD2 matches at 14 bases. The ends lost 5 bases at V and 4 bases at J; junction bases unmatched: 14. Germline V gene data show CDR1 as SGHAT and CDR2 as FQNNGV. The CDR3 totals 19 residues. Here the CDR3 reads CASSRWETSGGALPDTQYF. In DNA, the CDR3 is TGTGCCAGCAGCCGTTGGGAGACTAGCGGGGGGGCTTTACCAGATACGCAGTATTTT.

The chain uses TRBV29-1 and TRBJ1-1, with D uncertain. This CDR3 has 10 amino acids. Germline-derived CDR1 and CDR2 are SQVTM and ANQGSEA. V shed 7 bases and J shed 5 bases, with 8 bases lying between them. The CDR3 spells CSGLETEAFF. The CDR3 DNA is TGCAGCGGCCTGGAGACTGAAGCTTTCTTT.

With respect to this clonotype: One junction end does not reproduce the germline sequence, and a read error may be involved. V is TRBV7-9 and J is TRBJ2-7; TRBD1 matches at 9 bases. Germline V gene lookup returns CDR1 SEHNR and CDR2 FQNEAQ (reference sequence). CDR3 size: 15 residues. Written as DNA, the CDR3 is TGTGCCAGCAGTTTAGCCGGACAGGGGAACTACGAGCAGTACTTC. This codes for CASSLAGQGNYEQYF.

The chain uses TRBV25-1 and TRBJ2-1; TRBD2 is a possible D gene (7 bases). CDR1 MGHDK and CDR2 SYGVNS come from the germline V gene. The V end was cut by 11 bases, the J end by 5 bases, with 22 bases between. The CDR3 consists of 15 residues. CDR3 bases: TGTGCCTCAAGAGGGGGGGCACAACGCGACAATGAGCAGTTCTTC. This codes for CASRGGAQRDNEQFF.

The chain combines TRBV6-5 with TRBJ1-1; D gene ambiguous. Trimming took off 2 bases at V and 0 bases at J, with 13 bases between the two ends. The CDR3 covers 16 residues. Per germline, CDR1 MNHEY and CDR2 SVGAGI. The CDR3 nucleotides are TGTGCCAGCAGTTACGCCTCTATAGGGATGAACACTGAAGCTTTCTTT. Protein product: CASSYASIGMNTEAFF.

The CDR3 is CASSQTSRVSEQYF. The CDR3 coding sequence is TGTGCCAGCAGCCAAACGTCGAGGGTCAGCGAGCAGTACTTC. V is TRBV7-9 and J is TRBJ2-7; D possibly corresponds to TRBD2 (5 bases). This CDR3 has 14 amino acids. CDR1 is SEHNR and CDR2 is FQNEAQ in the germline V gene (reference sequence). The V end lost 5 bases, the J end lost 6 bases, and 17 bases lay between the germline ends.

This clonotype was found many times. The gene calls are TRBV5-1 and TRBJ2-3; D is undetermined. The CDR3 covers 14 residues. Germline lookup yields CDR1 SGHRS and CDR2 YFSETQ. V was clipped by 3 bases and J by 0 bases, with 8 bases between them. CDR3 bases: TGCGCCAGCAGCTCTTCGGACAGCACAGATACGCAGTATTTT. This codes for CASSSSDSTDTQYF.

This clonotype was observed a few times. The chain combines TRBV3-1 with TRBJ2-7; D uncertain. V gave up 3 bases and J gave up 7 bases, with 10 bases separating them. The CDR3 totals 12 residues. In germline, CDR1 is LGHDT, CDR2 YNNKEL (reference sequence). In DNA form, the CDR3 reads TGTGCCAGCAGCCAGAACACCCAGGAGCAGTACTTC. It encodes CASSQNTQEQYF.

This clonotype was seen only a few times. The chain carries TRBV5-1 and TRBJ1-2, with TRBD1 matching over 7 bases. Germline V gene sequence: CDR1 SGHRS, CDR2 YFSETQ. CDR3 size: 17 residues. The trim removed 4 bases at V and 3 bases at J, leaving 15 bases unmatched. DNA for the CDR3: TGCGCCAGCAGCCTCGTGGAGGGTACAGGGGTAGACTATGGCTACACCTTC. Its translation is CASSLVEGTGVDYGYTF.